What follows is one T cell receptor (beta chain) and its context. CDR3 length: 11 residues. V was cut by 7 bases and J by 9 bases, with 10 bases left in between. Germline assignment: CDR1 LNHDA and CDR2 SQIVND (reference sequence). Treatment specified: roughly 19 received Ad26.COV2.S at low or high dose, single or two shots; several received placebo; per-sample allocation not given. Following the first vaccine or placebo injection, samples were taken on day 63. This sample was included in a study of Ad26.COV2.S vaccination and SARS-CoV-2 variants. Clones were sequenced by immunoSEQ multiplex PCR, and TCRdb holds only the in-frame ones, with some missing. Among 400,000 to 450,000 clones listed, 80% to 95% were seen once.

This specimen was peripheral blood, taken in a trial of Ad26.COV2.S vaccine versus placebo. The receptor's source is a person aged 18-65 years who received the Ad26.COV2.S COVID-19 vaccine or a placebo. The chain combines TRBV19 with TRBJ2-1; TRBD1 is a possible D gene (6 bases). CDR3 region: CASTKGGEQFF. CDR3 coding DNA: TGTGCCAGTACCAAAGGGGGTGAGCAGTTCTTC.